This is a list of T cell receptor beta chains from one sample in a study of T cells in Graves' hyperthyroidism and ophthalmopathy. TCRdb re-analysed the multiplex PCR reads in MiXCR, keeping a single row per CDR3 protein. This sample yields about 400,000 distinct CDR3 sequences, of which 15% to 17% are seen a single time; almost 8% belongs to the top ten. Specimen: blood. These receptors all come from a woman under 30 with Graves' hyperthyroidism. The CDR3 runs from the conserved cysteine through the conserved F or W. The D gene is left open where the match is weak. Rows may omit the clone size; those that give it use once, few, many or a size class.

>many|TRBV5-1|NA|TRBJ1-5
CASSLGGANQPQHF
>many|TRBV28|TRBD2|TRBJ2-7
CASSLAGGHEQYF
>once|TRBV3-1|NA|TRBJ2-5
CASSRQPGPQETQYF
>many|TRBV28|NA|TRBJ2-7
CASSPLKDITYEQYF
>few|TRBV30|NA|TRBJ2-1
CAWSVGGSYNEQFF
>many|TRBV6-1|NA|TRBJ1-3
CASRPYSDSGNTIYF
>few|TRBV20-1|TRBD1|TRBJ2-4
CSARAMTGGAKNIQYF
>few|TRBV9|TRBD2|TRBJ2-1
CASSVLAGSWNEQFF
>many|TRBV9|TRBD1|TRBJ2-7
CASSPQGAQTIEQYF
>many|TRBV20-1|TRBD1|TRBJ1-3
CSAEEQGAGNTIYF
>NA|TRBV19|NA|TRBJ1-5
CASSSTAYSNQPQHF
>NA|TRBV28|NA|TRBJ1-5
CASSLAQGYSNQPQHF
>NA|TRBV28|NA|TRBJ1-2
CASSLGVGGYGYTF
>NA|TRBV19|TRBD1|TRBJ1-6
CASAGGSSYNSPLHF
>many|TRBV27|NA|TRBJ1-5
CASSDPGAQPQHF
>many|TRBV6-5|NA|TRBJ1-3
CASSYDSSGNTIYF
>many|TRBV2|NA|TRBJ1-2
CASSENIGEAHYGYTF
>NA|TRBV3-1|NA|TRBJ1-6
CASSSDQGRENSPLHF
>many|TRBV29-1|TRBD1|TRBJ1-1
CSVGQGAGNTEAFF
>many|TRBV5-1|NA|TRBJ1-1
CASSGETEAFF
>many|TRBV7-9|NA|TRBJ2-7
CASSLGTADYEQYF
>many|TRBV4-1|TRBD1|TRBJ2-4
CASSPEGRDRTFSAKNIQYF
>many|TRBV6-1|NA|TRBJ1-4
CASRRNTGSNEKLFF
>many|TRBV2|NA|TRBJ2-5
CASSLALQETQYF
>many|TRBV2|TRBD1|TRBJ1-5
CASRARDRGSQPQHF
>many|TRBV28|TRBD2|TRBJ2-2
CASSLPAGTNTGELFF
>many|TRBV27|NA|TRBJ1-5
CASSPFESGNQPQHF
>NA|TRBV4-2|TRBD1|TRBJ1-4
CASSQDPWTGIGATNEKLFF
>few|TRBV5-1|NA|TRBJ1-4
CASSSTGYEKLFF
>many|TRBV14|TRBD2|TRBJ2-3
CASSPSGRGPDTQYF
>many|TRBV2|TRBD1|TRBJ1-2
CASRDGQGANYGYTF
>NA|TRBV11-1|NA|TRBJ1-5
CASSPDLDSNQPQHF
>NA|TRBV20-1|TRBD2|TRBJ2-1
CSARPSGRGYNEQFF
>many|TRBV7-2|NA|TRBJ2-7
CASSDRGRNLYEQYF
>many|TRBV24-1|TRBD1|TRBJ1-5
CATSPGQAYQPQHF
>many|TRBV5-1|TRBD1|TRBJ2-3
CASSYGQGADTQYF
>many|TRBV20-1|NA|TRBJ2-3
CSASPKSTDTQYF